This T cell receptor (beta chain) originates from a study of shared clonotypes between healthy human individuals. Overall study findings and caveats: Naive subsets tended to show greater estimated richness than memory subsets. Relative to clonotypes present in all four donors, those not shared had lower generation probabilities.

Original methodology: There were no quality scores in the junction-only immunoSEQ sequences, so filtering differed. Some clones are missing from TCRdb's copy, which holds only in-frame ones; the method was immunoSEQ multiplex PCR. D and trimming were read from the DNA, whereas the V and J calls and clone size are those reported in that table. The table records 900,000 to 1,200,000 clones, around 82% of them present only once. Trimming took 1 base from V and 2 from J, leaving 10 bases between them. Germline CDR1 and CDR2: KGHSH and LQKENI. The CDR3 runs to 15 residues. Concerning this clone: Its matching antigen is unknown. Other DNA sequences in the sample encode the same CDR3.

The chain has TRBV18 and TRBJ2-3, with D perhaps matching TRBD2 (6 bases). Sequenced input: memory CD4+ T cells from PBMCs. As for subset: CD45RA-negative fraction. The receptor's source is a man between 18 and 35 years old in good health. Some clones in this sample may be carry-over from other donors' samples. CDR3 protein: CASSPQRASTDTQYF. The CDR3, as DNA: TGTGCCAGCTCACCACAGCGGGCGTCCACAGATACGCAGTATTTT.